The 6 T cell receptor beta chains below all came from one sample that was sequenced in a study of shared clonotypes between healthy human individuals. Method: immunoSEQ multiplex PCR; TCRdb's copy keeps in-frame clones and lacks some. The top ten hold roughly 1.9% of the sample, which has some 660,000 clones, 73% seen once. The sequenced sample consisted of memory CD4+ T cells sorted from blood. As to subset: CD45RA-negative fraction. The receptor set was obtained from a woman in her 30s in good health.

Ten or more counts support this clone. The chain is built from TRBV6-1 and TRBJ2-3; 11 positions match TRBD2. CDR3 length equals 15 residues. CDR1 and CDR2 from the germline V gene are MNHNS and SASEGT. With V trimmed by 1 base and J by 14 bases, 11 bases remained unmatched. CDR3: CASSEGLAGRAERYF. CDR3 bases: TGTGCCAGCAGTGAAGGACTAGCGGGAAGGGCCGAGAGGTATTTT.

The chain links TRBV25-1 to TRBJ2-3; no definite D call. Deletions cut 7 bases from V and 4 bases from J, with 9 bases between. The CDR3 contains 12 residues. CDR1 MGHDK and CDR2 SYGVNS come from the germline V gene. Written as DNA, the CDR3 is TGTGCCAGCACGACTGGGCCAGATACGCAGTATTTT. Encoded protein: CASTTGPDTQYF.

This sequence joins TRBV5-6 and TRBJ1-2; 7 nucleotides align to TRBD1. The V segment lost 4 bases and the J segment 7 bases; nucleotides outside the gene matches: 7. The CDR3 runs 13 residues. Per the germline V gene, CDR1 is SGHDT and CDR2 is YYEEEE. Here the CDR3 DNA reads TGTGCCAGCAGCGCGACAGGGCGATCTGGCTACACCTTC. It is translated as CASSATGRSGYTF.

The chain couples TRBV28 to TRBJ2-2, with TRBD1 matching 7 bases. Germline CDR1 MDHEN, CDR2 SYDVKM. J gave up 6 bases and V 3 bases, and 7 bases lay outside the gene matches. The CDR3 runs to 15 residues. Written as DNA, the CDR3 is TGTGCCAGCAGTTTCCAGACAGGGCTTGCCGGGGAGCTGTTTTTT. The encoded protein is CASSFQTGLAGELFF.

This clone showed up just once. DNA for the CDR3: TGCGCCAGCAGCTTGGCCCCAGGGACATCTGGAAACACCATATATTTT. Translation: CASSLAPGTSGNTIYF. The V call is TRBV5-1, the J call TRBJ1-3, with D possibly TRBD1 on 6 matching bases. The CDR3 contains 16 residues. Germline values: CDR1 SGHRS, CDR2 YFSETQ. V shed 0 bases and J shed 1 base, with 11 bases lying between them.

This clone was seen a single time. The gene calls are TRBV28 and TRBJ1-3, with D possibly TRBD1 on 5 matching bases. The germline V and J ends were trimmed by 9 bases and 2 bases, with 14 bases remaining between them. The CDR3 covers 14 residues. CDR1 is MDHEN and CDR2 is SYDVKM in the germline V gene. The CDR3 is CASGHGITGNTIYF. The DNA for the CDR3 is TGTGCCAGTGGACACGGTATCACTGGAAACACCATATATTTT.